This note documents a single T cell receptor beta chain sequence. Its antigen is undetermined. This sample was included in a study of T cells in localized non-small cell lung cancer. The study's findings and limits: Prolonged overall survival went with higher T cell density in the blood. Uninvolved adjacent lung showed the highest T cell clonality, exceeding tumor. Sequence data derive from only one tumor region, so heterogeneity remains possible.

TCRdb's copy holds only in-frame clones and misses some; the assay was immunoSEQ multiplex PCR. The table lists around 70,000 clones, 86% of them singletons. The source was peripheral blood, collected before any cancer treatment. The source of this sequence is a male donor older than 55 with stage III squamous cell lung carcinoma.

CDR3 protein: CASSLEGVGGYTF. The CDR3 coding sequence is TGTGCCAGCAGCTTAGAAGGGGTTGGGGGCTACACCTTC. This chain joins TRBV11-2 and TRBJ1-2; possibly TRBD1 for D (5 bases). The CDR3 is 13 residues long. V shed 0 bases and J shed 8 bases, with 10 bases lying between them. Germline assignment: CDR1 SGHAT and CDR2 FQNNGV.